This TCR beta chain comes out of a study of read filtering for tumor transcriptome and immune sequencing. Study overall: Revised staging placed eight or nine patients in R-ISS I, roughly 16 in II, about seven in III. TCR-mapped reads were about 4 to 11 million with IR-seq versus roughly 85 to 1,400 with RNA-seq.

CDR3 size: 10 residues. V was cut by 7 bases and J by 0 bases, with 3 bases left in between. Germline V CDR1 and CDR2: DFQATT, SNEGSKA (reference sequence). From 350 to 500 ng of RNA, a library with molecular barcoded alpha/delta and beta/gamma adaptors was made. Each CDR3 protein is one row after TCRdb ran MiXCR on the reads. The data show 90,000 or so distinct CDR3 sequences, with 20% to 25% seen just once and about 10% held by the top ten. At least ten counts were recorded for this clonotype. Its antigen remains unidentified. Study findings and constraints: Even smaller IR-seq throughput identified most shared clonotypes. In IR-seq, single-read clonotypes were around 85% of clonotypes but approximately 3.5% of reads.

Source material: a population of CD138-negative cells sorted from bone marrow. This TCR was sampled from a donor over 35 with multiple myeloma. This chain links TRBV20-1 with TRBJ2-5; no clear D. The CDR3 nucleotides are TGCAGTGTCGACCAAGAGACCCAGTACTTC. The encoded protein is CSVDQETQYF.